Presented here are 18 T cell receptor beta chains from one specimen sequenced in a study of blood T cell repertoires in COVID-19 (dated by TCRdb to between 2020 and 2021). The protocol used for the library was the immunoSEQ multiplex PCR assay. TCRdb took over this immuneACCESS table, retaining in-frame rearrangements with V and J assigned. Such tables are incomplete; in checked studies, under half of the missing clones stem from an unresolved V gene, and the remainder is unexplained. Across this sample there are roughly 200,000 clones, with roughly 76% seen only once. The ten largest clones add up to approximately 9.9% of the sample. Source material: peripheral blood. The receptors shown here come from a middle-aged woman with COVID-19, enrolled during active disease.

CDR3 protein: CASSQEGRDYEQYF. The CDR3 DNA sequence: TGCGCCAGCAGCCAAGAAGGCCGGGACTACGAGCAGTACTTC. The chain is built from TRBV4-1 and TRBJ2-7; a possible D gene is TRBD2 (5 bases). This CDR3 spans 14 amino acids. From germline, CDR1 is MGHRA and CDR2 YSYEKL. Trimming took 0 bases from V and 3 from J, leaving 9 bases between them.

V gene TRBV4-1 combines with J gene TRBJ2-5; 8 bases are a match to TRBD2. The CDR3 is 15 amino acids. V gave up 2 bases and J gave up 2 bases; unmatched junction bases: 4. Germline CDR1 MGHRA, CDR2 YSYEKL. The CDR3 protein is CASSQLLAAQETQYF. DNA of the CDR3: TGCGCCAGCAGCCAATTACTAGCGGCACAAGAGACCCAGTACTTC.

The chain uses TRBV19 and TRBJ1-1, with 9 bases that match TRBD1. The CDR3 has 15 amino acids. The V gene end was trimmed by 5 bases and the J gene end by 4 bases; junction bases not matched to a gene: 8. Germline V gene sequence: CDR1 LNHDA, CDR2 SQIVND (reference sequence). The CDR3 nucleotides are TGTGCCAGTAGTGCAGGACAGGGGAGGGCCACTGAAGCTTTCTTT. Translating it yields CASSAGQGRATEAFF. Using reference TRBV19 and TRBJ1-1 for the parts outside the CDR3, the full variable domain is DGGITQSPKYLFRKEGQNVTLSCEQNLNHDAMYWYRQDPGQGLRLIYYSQIVNDFQKGDIAEGYSVSREKKESFPLTVTSAQKNPTAFYLCASSAGQGRATEAFFGQGTRLTVV.

This chain links TRBV7-8 with TRBJ1-1; 9 bases align to TRBD1. J was trimmed by 4 bases and V by 5 bases; bases with no gene match: 11. The CDR3 consists of 16 residues. From germline, CDR1 is SGHVS and CDR2 FQNEAQ. The CDR3 region has the DNA TGTGCCAGCAGCAGCCGGGACAGGGCTGCCGGCACTGAAGCTTTCTTT. This translates into CASSSRDRAAGTEAFF.

The V call is TRBV30, the J call TRBJ2-3; tentative D call: TRBD2 (5 bases). CDR1 and CDR2 from the germline V gene are GTSNPN and SVGIG (reference sequence). V lost 3 bases and J lost 6, with 10 bases in between. The CDR3 sequence is 12 residues long. The CDR3: CAWRDGGDTQYF. CDR3 DNA: TGTGCCTGGAGAGATGGCGGGGATACGCAGTATTTT.

This clone was seen a single time. The J gene is TRBJ1-1, the V gene TRBV27; a possible D gene is TRBD1 (5 bases). The CDR3 contains 16 residues. V gave up 0 bases and J gave up 0 bases, with 11 bases separating them. Germline V gives CDR1 MNHEY, CDR2 SMNVEV (reference sequence). This CDR3 is CASSLSTTVMNTEAFF. Here the CDR3 DNA reads TGTGCCAGCAGTTTATCGACGACAGTCATGAACACTGAAGCTTTCTTT.

J is TRBJ2-3 and V is TRBV12-5; 9 positions match TRBD1. V lost 0 bases, J lost 4 bases, and 5 bases stayed unmatched. Per germline, CDR1 LGHNT and CDR2 FRNRAP. The CDR3 length is 16 residues. DNA of the CDR3: TGTGCTAGTGGTTTGGTAAGCGGGACAGGGCCAGATACGCAGTATTTT. This encodes CASGLVSGTGPDTQYF.

The gene calls are TRBV5-1 and TRBJ2-2; D is undetermined. Germline loops: CDR1 SGHRS, CDR2 YFSETQ. This CDR3 is built from 12 residues. Between the trimmed V and J ends, which lost 1 base and 6 bases, there was a span of 4 bases. The CDR3 DNA reads as TGCGCCAGCAGCTTGCTTGCCGGGGAGCTGTTTTTT. Its translation: CASSLLAGELFF. Filled out from reference TRBV5-1 and TRBJ2-2, the complete variable domain reads KAGVTQTPRYLIKTRGQQVTLSCSPISGHRSVSWYQQTPGQGLQFLFEYFSETQRNKGNFPGRFSGRQFSNSRSEMNVSTLELGDSALYLCASSLLAGELFFGEGSRLTVL.

The rearrangement uses TRBV28 and TRBJ2-3; no definite D call. The CDR3 has 18 amino acids. Deletions cut 7 bases from V and 1 base from J, with 24 bases between. Germline V gene data show CDR1 as MDHEN and CDR2 as SYDVKM. The CDR3 DNA follows: TGTGCCAGCACCCTTTCCAAACGTGGTCCCCTAGGCACAGATACGCAGTATTTT. As protein: CASTLSKRGPLGTDTQYF. The complete variable domain, with remaining parts taken from reference TRBV28 and TRBJ2-3, reads DVKVTQSSRYLVKRTGEKVFLECVQDMDHENMFWYRQDPGLGLRLIYFSYDVKMKEKGDIPEGYSVSREKKERFSLILESASTNQTSMYLCASTLSKRGPLGTDTQYFGPGTRLTVL.

This chain joins TRBV7-2 and TRBJ2-7; tentative D call: TRBD2 (6 bases). CDR1 is SGHTA and CDR2 is FQGNSA in the germline V gene. V gave up 1 base and J gave up 5 bases, with 9 bases separating them. The CDR3 covers 13 residues. The CDR3: CASSLGGGDEQYV. CDR3 coding DNA: TGTGCCAGCAGCTTAGGTGGCGGGGACGAGCAGTACGTC.

The chain joins TRBV2 to TRBJ1-2; D unresolved. V was shortened by 1 base and J by 9 bases, with 12 bases between the two germline ends. Germline V gives CDR1 SNHLY, CDR2 FYNNEI. This CDR3 contains 13 residues. CDR3 in DNA: TGTGCCAGCAGTGAAGATGGAGCCTACCGCTACACCTTC. Translated: CASSEDGAYRYTF.

V and J are TRBV10-2 and TRBJ1-1; D possibly corresponds to TRBD1 (6 bases). The CDR3 totals 13 residues. Between the trimmed V and J ends, which lost 6 bases and 5 bases, there was a span of 13 bases. The V gene's germline CDR1 is WSHSY and CDR2 SAAADI. CDR3: CASRTGGGTEAFF. The CDR3 DNA follows: TGCGCCAGCAGAACGGGAGGGGGGACTGAAGCTTTCTTT.

The chain carries TRBV7-9 and TRBJ1-2, with TRBD1 matching over 8 bases. Trimming cost V 0 bases and J 7 bases; bases outside gene matches: 7. Germline CDR1 and CDR2: SEHNR and FQNEAQ (reference sequence). This CDR3 contains 15 residues. CDR3: CASSLAAGGAGGYTF. DNA for the CDR3: TGTGCCAGCAGCTTAGCGGCAGGGGGCGCCGGTGGCTACACCTTC. Using reference TRBV7-9 and TRBJ1-2 for the parts outside the CDR3, the full variable domain is DTGVSQNPRHKITKRGQNVTFRCDPISEHNRLYWYRQTLGQGPEFLTYFQNEAQLEKSRLLSDRFSAERPKGSFSTLEIQRTEQGDSAMYLCASSLAAGGAGGYTFGSGTRLTVV.

This clone was seen just once. The V call is TRBV15, the J call TRBJ2-1; TRBD2 might be the D (6 bases). The V end lost 3 bases, the J end lost 0 bases, and 18 bases lay between the germline ends. This CDR3 is 18 amino acids long. Germline V gene data show CDR1 as LNHNV and CDR2 as YYDKDF (reference sequence). In DNA form, the CDR3 reads TGTGCCACCAGCAGGGCTTTTTTGCGGGATTCCTCCTACAATGAGCAGTTCTTC. Translated: CATSRAFLRDSSYNEQFF.

The chain recombines TRBV6-6 with TRBJ1-3; 9 bases fit TRBD1. The ends lost 7 bases at V and 2 bases at J; junction bases unmatched: 6. The length of the CDR3 is 15 residues. Germline lookup yields CDR1 MNHNY and CDR2 SVGAGI (reference sequence). The CDR3 loop is CASTQGTGTGNTIYF. CDR3 DNA sequence: TGTGCCAGCACCCAGGGGACAGGGACTGGAAACACCATATATTTT.

This clone was detected ten times or more. This chain uses TRBV14 with TRBJ2-1; 8 bases map to TRBD2. Trimming took 3 bases from V and 0 from J; bases not matched to a gene: 4. Germline CDR1 reads SGHDN; CDR2 reads FVKESK. The CDR3 extends over 16 amino acids. For the CDR3, the DNA is TGTGCCAGCAGCCACCAAGCGGGAGACTCCTACAATGAGCAGTTCTTC. It is translated as CASSHQAGDSYNEQFF. Full variable domain (outside the CDR3, taken from reference TRBV14 and TRBJ2-1): EAGVTQFPSHSVIEKGQTVTLRCDPISGHDNLYWYRRVMGKEIKFLLHFVKESKQDESGMPNNRFLAERTGGTYSTLKVQPAELEDSGVYFCASSHQAGDSYNEQFFGPGTRLTVL.

This chain links TRBV7-2 with TRBJ1-2, with a tentative D call TRBD1 (6 bases). Germline-derived CDR1 and CDR2 are SGHTA and FQGNSA. V shed 5 bases and J shed 8 bases, with 21 bases lying between them. The CDR3 totals 15 residues. CDR3: CASSPRRGRGDGYTF. The DNA of the CDR3 is TGTGCCAGCAGCCCCCGTCGGGGGCGGGGGGACGGCTACACCTTC.

The chain employs TRBV10-3 and TRBJ1-1; D possibly corresponds to TRBD1 (6 bases). The CDR3 loop spans 13 amino acids. The germline gives CDR1 ENHRY, CDR2 SYGVKD. Deletions cut 5 bases from V and 5 bases from J, with 12 bases between. This CDR3 is CAISHPDRTEAFF. The CDR3 DNA reads as TGTGCCATCAGTCACCCAGACAGGACTGAAGCTTTCTTT.